The 27 T cell receptor beta chains in this list originate from one sample, sequenced in a study of T cell repertoires and HLA-DP antigens. Their recognized antigens are unknown. Only in-frame clones appear in the TCRdb table, and some are missing; sequencing was by immunoSEQ multiplex PCR. This sample carries some 120,000 clones, roughly 92% of them seen once, and the ten largest clones take approximately 0.25%. Sequencing input: CD4+ T cells from PBMCs. The source is a woman younger than 30 in good health and CMV-seronegative.

The chain carries TRBV9 and TRBJ2-7; D may be TRBD1 (5 bases). The germline V gene encodes CDR1 SGDLS and CDR2 YYNGEE. V lost 4 bases, J lost 6 bases, and 14 bases lay in between. The CDR3 runs to 13 residues. Written as DNA, the CDR3 is TGTGCCAGCAGCCCCAGGCAGGGTGGCGAGCAGTACTTC. Translated: CASSPRQGGEQYF.

The chain is built from TRBV7-2 and TRBJ2-1; 9 positions agree with TRBD1. The CDR3 runs to 16 residues. Trimming took 5 bases from V and 6 from J; bases not matched to a gene: 11. Germline-derived CDR1 and CDR2 are SGHTA and FQGNSA. CDR3 nucleotide sequence: TGTGCCAGCAGCGCGGTGAACAGGGGGCGCCTCAATGAGCAGTTCTTC. Translated: CASSAVNRGRLNEQFF.

The chain uses TRBV7-3 and TRBJ2-7, with TRBD1 matching over 8 bases. The CDR3 is 14 residues long. V shed 5 bases, J shed 6 bases, and the junction held 9 bases outside the gene matches. Per germline, CDR1 SGHTA and CDR2 FQGTGA. The CDR3, as DNA: TGTGCCAGCAGCCCGCAGGGGGCGCTGGGCGAGCAGTACTTC. Translation: CASSPQGALGEQYF.

The chain combines TRBV30 with TRBJ2-3, with 7 bases lining up with TRBD1. The germline V gene encodes CDR1 GTSNPN and CDR2 SVGIG (reference sequence). After removal of 1 base from V and 1 base from J, the junction contained 2 bases not matched to a gene. The CDR3 length is 14 residues. The CDR3 sequence is CAWSGGQRTDTQYF. Written as DNA, the CDR3 is TGTGCCTGGAGTGGGGGACAGCGCACAGATACGCAGTATTTT.

The V gene is TRBV25-1, the J gene TRBJ2-7; D gene unclear. V was trimmed by 4 bases and J by 2 bases, leaving 21 bases between them. Germline CDR1 reads MGHDK; CDR2 reads SYGVNS. The CDR3 sequence is 17 residues long. The CDR3 is CASSGWAAKGLAYEQYF. CDR3 nucleotides: TGTGCCAGCAGTGGTTGGGCAGCCAAAGGCCTAGCCTACGAGCAGTACTTC.

The chain links TRBV6-6 to TRBJ1-5; D gene uncertain. The CDR3 covers 13 residues. Germline values: CDR1 MNHNY, CDR2 SVGAGI (reference sequence). V shed 2 bases and J shed 5 bases, with 7 bases lying between them. This chain's CDR3 is CASSYGSYQPQHF. DNA of the CDR3: TGTGCCAGCAGTTACGGCAGTTATCAGCCCCAGCATTTT.

The chain employs TRBV18 and TRBJ1-4; 7 positions agree with TRBD1. The ends lost 6 bases at V and 4 bases at J; junction bases unmatched: 8. This CDR3 is built from 15 residues. Germline-derived CDR1 and CDR2 are KGHSH and LQKENI. The CDR3 DNA follows: TGTGCCAGCTCGACGGTCGGGACAGTTAATGAAAAACTGTTTTTT. This sequence encodes CASSTVGTVNEKLFF.

The V gene is TRBV4-1, the J gene TRBJ1-3; D uncertain. CDR1 is MGHRA and CDR2 is YSYEKL in the germline V gene. V was clipped by 1 base and J by 0 bases, with 13 bases between them. The CDR3 is 17 residues long. CDR3 amino acids: CASSQVRQTLSGNTIYF. The CDR3 coding sequence is TGCGCCAGCAGCCAAGTTCGGCAAACCCTCTCTGGAAACACCATATATTTT.

The genes are TRBV28 and TRBJ2-7; TRBD1 might be the D (6 bases). Germline CDR1 reads MDHEN; CDR2 reads SYDVKM. Trimming pared 8 bases from V and 2 bases from J, leaving 13 bases between. The CDR3 is made up of 13 amino acids. This chain's CDR3 is CASVRGIPYEQYF. CDR3 DNA sequence: TGTGCCAGCGTCAGGGGTATCCCCTACGAGCAGTACTTC.

This clone was observed a handful of times. The chain joins TRBV6-5 to TRBJ2-4; D ambiguous. The CDR3 loop spans 14 amino acids. Germline CDR1 and CDR2: MNHEY and SVGAGI. The germline V and J ends were trimmed by 0 bases and 9 bases, with 12 bases remaining between them. This chain's CDR3 is CASSYSGSWAIQYF. CDR3 sequence (DNA): TGTGCCAGCAGTTACTCGGGCAGTTGGGCCATTCAGTACTTC.

The chain employs TRBV19 and TRBJ1-2; D is undetermined. Germline V lookup: CDR1 LNHDA, CDR2 SQIVND (reference sequence). The CDR3 is 14 amino acids. V lost 5 bases to trimming and J lost 1 base, with 11 bases between them. For the CDR3, the DNA is TGTGCCAGTAGTCGCCCAGAGTATAACTATGGCTACACCTTC. This translates into CASSRPEYNYGYTF.

The rearrangement uses TRBV9 and TRBJ2-3, with D unclear. Trimming left V 5 bases short and J 8 bases short, with 9 bases between. Germline V CDR1 and CDR2: SGDLS, YYNGEE. The CDR3 loop spans 11 amino acids. CDR3 in amino acids: CASSTPGTQYF. The CDR3 coding sequence is TGTGCCAGCAGTACTCCGGGTACGCAGTATTTT.

This chain uses TRBV2 with TRBJ1-6; no clear D gene. The germline V gene has CDR1 SNHLY and CDR2 FYNNEI. The CDR3 consists of 13 residues. V lost 2 bases and J lost 5, with 4 bases in between. CDR3 in amino acids: CASSEWNNSPLHF. CDR3 in DNA: TGTGCCAGCAGTGAATGGAATAATTCACCCCTCCACTTT.

For the CDR3, the DNA is TGTGCCAGCAGTACCCCGGACAGTGGGCCATACGAGCAGTACTTC. It translates to CASSTPDSGPYEQYF. The rearrangement uses TRBV6-5 and TRBJ2-7; D is possibly TRBD1 (6 bases). V was cut by 5 bases and J by 4 bases, with 18 bases left in between. Germline V gives CDR1 MNHEY, CDR2 SVGAGI. The CDR3 covers 15 residues.

The chain has TRBV6-5 and TRBJ2-3, with D uncertain. The CDR3 totals 12 residues. The germline gives CDR1 MNHEY, CDR2 SVGAGI. V was shortened by 6 bases and J by 0 bases, with 4 bases between the two germline ends. In nucleotides, the CDR3 is TGTGCCAGCAGGGCCAGCACAGATACGCAGTATTTT. This translates into CASRASTDTQYF.

The genes are TRBV20-1 and TRBJ2-7; D unresolved. Per germline, CDR1 DFQATT and CDR2 SNEGSKA (reference sequence). Deletions cut 1 base from V and 3 bases from J, with 4 bases between. This CDR3 is 11 amino acids long. The CDR3 loop reads CSARGSYEQYV. The CDR3 DNA sequence: TGCAGTGCTAGAGGCAGCTACGAGCAGTACGTC.

This sequence joins TRBV6-5 and TRBJ2-7; D is unclear. V gave up 6 bases and J gave up 4 bases, with 10 bases separating them. CDR1 is MNHEY and CDR2 is SVGAGI in the germline V gene. This CDR3 is 12 amino acids long. This CDR3 reads CASSPLGYEQYF. CDR3 sequence (DNA): TGTGCCAGCAGCCCCCTTGGGTACGAGCAGTACTTC.

The chain is built from TRBV4-1 and TRBJ1-4, with 7 nucleotides matching TRBD1. Germline values: CDR1 MGHRA, CDR2 YSYEKL. The CDR3 consists of 15 residues. With 2 bases clipped from V and 0 bases from J, the junction kept 0 bases outside the gene matches. CDR3 coding DNA: TGCGCCAGCAGCCAAACAGGGGCAACTAATGAAAAACTGTTTTTT. This sequence encodes CASSQTGATNEKLFF.

V gene TRBV7-8 combines with J gene TRBJ2-1, with 8 bases that match TRBD2. Germline values: CDR1 SGHVS, CDR2 FQNEAQ. This CDR3 is 13 amino acids long. With 1 base clipped from V and 15 bases from J, the junction kept 8 bases outside the gene matches. The CDR3 protein is CASSLDIGRARFF. CDR3 bases: TGTGCCAGCAGCTTAGATATCGGGAGGGCTAGGTTCTTC.

The chain couples TRBV6-1 to TRBJ2-2; no definite D call. Trimming shortened V by 1 base and J by 6 bases, and 6 bases separated the two germline ends. The germline CDR1 and CDR2 sequences are MNHNS and SASEGT. The CDR3 is 13 residues long. CDR3 loop: CASSEEVSGELFF. The DNA of the CDR3 is TGTGCCAGCAGTGAAGAGGTTTCCGGGGAGCTGTTTTTT.

The J gene is TRBJ2-6, the V gene TRBV27; D uncertain. Looked up from germline, CDR1 is MNHEY and CDR2 is SMNVEV (reference sequence). CDR3 size: 18 residues. The V end was cut by 0 bases, the J end by 0 bases, with 12 bases between. The CDR3 bases are TGTGCCAGCAGTTTATCTGGACGGGCAAGCTCTGGGGCCAACGTCCTGACTTTC. This sequence encodes CASSLSGRASSGANVLTF.

The J gene is TRBJ1-5, the V gene TRBV28, with D uncertain. CDR1 MDHEN and CDR2 SYDVKM come from the germline V gene. Trimming stripped 6 bases from V and 0 bases from J, with 15 bases between. The CDR3 extends over 16 amino acids. The CDR3 nucleotides read TGTGCCAGCAGAAGTACAGAGCTATATAGCAATCAGCCCCAGCATTTT. Its translation is CASRSTELYSNQPQHF.

The chain recombines TRBV5-5 with TRBJ1-1; no reliable D call. Trimming shortened V by 3 bases and J by 1 base, and 10 bases separated the two germline ends. There are 14 residues in the CDR3. From germline, CDR1 is SGHKS and CDR2 YYEKEE (reference sequence). CDR3 DNA: TGTGCCAGCAGCTCCTTACCGAGGAACACTGAAGCTTTCTTT. Translation gives CASSSLPRNTEAFF.

The rearrangement joins TRBV21-1 to TRBJ2-1; the table's D call TRBD2 went unverified against the DNA. TRBV21-1 is flagged as a pseudogene. The CDR3 sequence is 18 residues long. The CDR3 sequence is CASSKRPSGRAGRNEQFF. The CDR3, as DNA: TGTGCCAGCAGCAAGCGGCCTAGCGGGAGGGCCGGACGTAATGAGCAGTTCTTC.

This clone appeared once. The sample holds other DNA sequences that translate to the same CDR3. The chain carries TRBV9 and TRBJ2-5; no definite D call. This CDR3 is built from 12 residues. The germline CDR1 and CDR2 sequences are SGDLS and YYNGEE. The V end lost 0 bases, the J end lost 4 bases, and 4 bases lay between the germline ends. As DNA, the CDR3 is TGTGCCAGCAGCGTAGGTGGAGAGACCCAGTACTTC. This translates into CASSVGGETQYF.

The chain uses TRBV6-5 and TRBJ2-1; 11 bases match TRBD2. CDR1 is MNHEY, CDR2 SVGAGI, per germline. The junction had 8 bases not matched to a gene; V was cut back by 6 bases and J by 7 bases. The CDR3 loop spans 15 amino acids. The CDR3 DNA reads TGTGCCAGCAGCAGACTAGCGGGAATCCGTAATGAGCAGTTCTTC. Its translation: CASSRLAGIRNEQFF.

V is TRBV5-6 and J is TRBJ1-5; 10 bases align to TRBD1. There are 16 residues in the CDR3. Germline V CDR1 and CDR2: SGHDT, YYEEEE. Trimming took 3 bases from V and 1 from J; bases not matched to a gene: 4. In DNA, the CDR3 is TGTGCCAGCAGCTCGACAGGGGGCCTAAGCAATCAGCCCCAGCATTTT. It codes for CASSSTGGLSNQPQHF.